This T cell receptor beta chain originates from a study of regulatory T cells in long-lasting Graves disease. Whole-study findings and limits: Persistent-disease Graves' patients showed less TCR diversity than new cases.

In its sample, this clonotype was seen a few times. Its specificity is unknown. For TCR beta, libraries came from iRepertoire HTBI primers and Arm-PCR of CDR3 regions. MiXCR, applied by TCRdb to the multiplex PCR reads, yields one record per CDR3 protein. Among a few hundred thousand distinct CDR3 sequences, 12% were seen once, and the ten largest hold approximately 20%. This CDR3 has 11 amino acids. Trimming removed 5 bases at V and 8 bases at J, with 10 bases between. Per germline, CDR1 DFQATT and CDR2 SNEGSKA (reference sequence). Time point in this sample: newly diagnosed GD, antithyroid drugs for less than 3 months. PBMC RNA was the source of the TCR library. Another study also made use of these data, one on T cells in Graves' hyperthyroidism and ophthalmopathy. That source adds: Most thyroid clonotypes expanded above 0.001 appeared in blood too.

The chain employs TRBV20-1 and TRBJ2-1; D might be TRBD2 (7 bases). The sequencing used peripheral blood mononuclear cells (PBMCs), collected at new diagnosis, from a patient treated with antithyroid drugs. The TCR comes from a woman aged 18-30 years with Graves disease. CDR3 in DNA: TGCAGTGCTCGAGGGGGGGATGAGCAGTTCTTC. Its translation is CSARGGDEQFF.